This TCR beta chain was found in a study of STAT5B mutations in CD4+ large granular lymphocyte leukemia. Study summary: Healthy donors showed HLA-associated enrichment of the CDR3 'QG' motif. Findings of the study overall: Top patient clones used TRBV06 genes more often: 8/27 versus 2/35 in controls.

Using immunoSEQ multiplex PCR, the repertoire was profiled, and TCRdb retains in-frame clones only, with some absent. The data show 30,000 to 40,000 clones, 65% to 90% seen once. Germline V gene sequence: CDR1 GTSNPN, CDR2 SVGIG (reference sequence). Trimming removed 3 bases from V and 0 bases from J, with 4 bases in between. The CDR3 consists of 12 residues. Comments on this clone: What it binds is unknown.

Sequencing was done on a sample of CD4+ T cells from blood buffy coats. This chain links TRBV30 with TRBJ2-3, with unresolved D. The TCR originated in a human donor in good health. CDR3 region: CAWRPSTDTQYF. Here the CDR3 DNA reads TGTGCCTGGAGGCCTAGCACAGATACGCAGTATTTT.